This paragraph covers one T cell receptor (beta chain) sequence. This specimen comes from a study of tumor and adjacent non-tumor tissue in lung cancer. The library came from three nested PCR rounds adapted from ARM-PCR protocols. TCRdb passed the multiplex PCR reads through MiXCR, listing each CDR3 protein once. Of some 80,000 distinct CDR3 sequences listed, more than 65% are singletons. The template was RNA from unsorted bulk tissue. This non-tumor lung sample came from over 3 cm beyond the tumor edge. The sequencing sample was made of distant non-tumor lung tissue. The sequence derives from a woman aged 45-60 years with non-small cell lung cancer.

CDR3 protein: CASSQGRDQEQYF. The CDR3 nucleotides are TGTGCCAGCAGCCAAGGACGTGACCAAGAGCAGTACTTC. This chain connects TRBV4-2 to TRBJ2-7, with D hard to call. Germline loops: CDR1 LGHNA, CDR2 YNFKEQ. This CDR3 has 13 amino acids. Trimming removed 1 base at V and 7 bases at J, with 11 bases between.